The entry below describes one T cell receptor (beta chain). Combining a sample-barcoded 5' primer with a J-beta primer mix, a second PCR ran for roughly 7 to 12 cycles. Every single cDNA molecule received a tag from a template-switch adaptor with 12 random nucleotides. TCRdb reprocessed the 5' RACE reads with MiXCR, giving one entry per CDR3 protein. This sample has about 640,000 distinct CDR3 sequences, with approximately 59% found just once. This sample is part of a study of blood T cells in healthy people across ages. The source of this sequence is a man aged 55 to 70 in good health. Sequences were obtained from blood.

The CDR3 loop is CASRRIRGQGGSPLHF. The CDR3 DNA reads as TGTGCCAGCAGACGGATCCGCGGACAGGGTGGTTCACCCCTCCACTTT. The V gene is TRBV6-2 or TRBV6-3, the J gene TRBJ1-6, with 8 bases lining up with TRBD1. J lost 9 bases, V lost 6 bases, and 13 bases had no gene match. The germline CDR1 and CDR2 sequences are MNHEY and SVGEGT. The CDR3 sequence is 16 residues long.